A selection of T cell receptor beta chains follows, all from one sample in a study of blood T cell repertoires in COVID-19. The protocol was immunoSEQ multiplex PCR, while the TCRdb copy is restricted to in-frame clones and leaves out a portion. The table lists 400,000 to 500,000 clones, about 88% of them singletons. The material sequenced was PBMCs or T cells enriched from blood (not recorded which). Receptors were obtained from a woman under 30 who had been exposed to COVID-19. CDR3s include the opening cysteine and the closing phenylalanine or tryptophan. The D gene is left open where the match is weak. Some rows mark clone size as missing; the rest say once, few, many or name a class of expanded clone.

abundance,v_gene,d_gene,j_gene,CDR3aa,CDR3nt
NA,TRBV24-1,TRBD2,TRBJ2-1,CATSDFPLASGENNEQFF,TGTGCCACCAGTGATTTCCCCCTCGCTAGCGGAGAGAACAATGAGCAGTTCTTC
NA,TRBV5-1,TRBD1,TRBJ2-7,CASSLGPVDRAYEQYF,TGCGCCAGCAGCTTGGGGCCAGTTGACAGGGCCTACGAGCAGTACTTC
NA,TRBV19,NA,TRBJ1-1,CASSVGTGRTEAFF,TGTGCCAGTAGTGTAGGGACCGGGAGAACTGAAGCTTTCTTT
NA,TRBV27,NA,TRBJ2-7,CASLGGGGYEQYF,TGTGCCAGCCTGGGCGGAGGTGGCTACGAGCAGTACTTC
NA,TRBV3-1/TRBV3-2,NA,TRBJ2-2,CASRLGQNTGELFF,TGTGCCAGCAGGTTGGGACAGAACACCGGGGAGCTGTTTTTT
NA,TRBV9,NA,TRBJ2-3,CASSLTGGGADTQYF,TGTGCCAGCAGCCTCACGGGGGGCGGGGCAGATACGCAGTATTTT
NA,TRBV5-6,NA,TRBJ1-2,CASIYNYPGVGGYTF,TGTGCCAGCATCTACAATTATCCAGGGGTGGGTGGCTACACCTTC
NA,TRBV2,TRBD2,TRBJ2-3,CASTRLAGGTDTQYF,TGTGCCAGCACCCGTTTAGCGGGAGGCACAGATACGCAGTATTTT
once,TRBV9,TRBD2,TRBJ2-3,CASRGSGGADTQYF,TGTGCCAGCAGGGGTAGCGGGGGGGCAGATACGCAGTATTTT
many,TRBV3-1/TRBV3-2,TRBD2,TRBJ2-5,CASKTSARGETQYF,TGTGCCAGCAAGACTAGCGCGCGAGGGGAGACCCAGTACTTC
NA,TRBV6-5,TRBD2,TRBJ2-1,CASSSRLAGAYEQFF,TGTGCCAGCAGTTCTCGACTAGCGGGAGCATATGAGCAGTTCTTC
NA,TRBV29-1,TRBD1,TRBJ1-2,CSGEQGAGGYTF,TGCAGCGGTGAACAGGGGGCGGGTGGCTACACCTTC
NA,TRBV25-1,NA,TRBJ2-7,CASSEGARLAYEQYF,TGTGCCAGCAGTGAGGGGGCGCGGCTTGCCTACGAGCAGTACTTC
NA,TRBV28,NA,TRBJ2-7,CASRSFPYEQYF,TGTGCCAGCAGATCGTTCCCCTACGAGCAGTACTTC
NA,TRBV13,NA,TRBJ2-7,CASSYSGLNSYEQYF,TGTGCCAGCAGCTACAGCGGGTTAAATTCCTACGAGCAGTACTTC
NA,TRBV7-9,TRBD1,TRBJ1-4,CASSLGQASDEKLFF,TGTGCCAGCAGCCTGGGACAGGCCTCTGATGAAAAACTGTTTTTT
NA,TRBV25-1,NA,TRBJ2-5,CASSSKPTGFLQETQYF,TGTGCCAGCAGTTCTAAACCCACAGGGTTTCTCCAAGAGACCCAGTACTTC
NA,TRBV28,NA,TRBJ2-7,CASSLIAYEQYF,TGTGCCAGCAGTTTAATCGCGTACGAGCAGTACTTC
NA,TRBV7-7,TRBD1,TRBJ2-6,CASSLALRGQGTSGANVLTF,TGTGCCAGCAGCTTAGCGCTGAGGGGACAGGGAACGTCTGGGGCCAACGTCCTGACTTTC
once,TRBV7-2,TRBD1,TRBJ2-7,CASSGYRGGEQYF,TGTGCCAGCAGCGGTTACAGGGGCGGGGAGCAGTACTTC
once,TRBV4-2,TRBD2,TRBJ2-1,CASSHRGVSYNEQFF,TGTGCCAGCAGCCACCGGGGGGTCTCCTACAATGAGCAGTTCTTC
NA,TRBV19,TRBD1,TRBJ2-7,CASSIEDRVYEQYF,TGTGCCAGTAGTATAGAGGACAGGGTCTACGAGCAGTACTTC
NA,TRBV9,NA,TRBJ2-3,CASSVAAGRTSTDTQYF,TGTGCCAGCAGCGTAGCTGCGGGGAGGACTAGCACAGATACGCAGTATTTT
NA,TRBV30,NA,TRBJ2-7,CAWGRGTEIYEQYF,TGTGCCTGGGGGAGGGGGACAGAAATCTACGAGCAGTACTTC
NA,TRBV19,NA,TRBJ2-1,CASSDIQAGYNEQFF,TGTGCCAGTAGTGACATACAGGCTGGGTACAATGAGCAGTTCTTC
NA,TRBV9,TRBD1,TRBJ2-3,CASSVGVGTVVSTDTQYF,TGTGCCAGCAGCGTAGGGGTCGGGACAGTGGTTAGCACAGATACGCAGTATTTT
few,TRBV6-4,NA,TRBJ2-1,CASSDSFQRKYNEQFF,TGTGCCAGCAGTGACTCTTTCCAGCGGAAATACAATGAGCAGTTCTTC
NA,TRBV25-1,NA,TRBJ1-1,CASMGLNFYAFF,TGTGCCAGCATGGGCCTTAACTTCTACGCTTTCTTT
NA,TRBV27,NA,TRBJ2-2,CASSLSLWGADTGELFF,TGTGCCAGCAGTTTATCGCTCTGGGGCGCTGACACCGGGGAGCTGTTTTTT